This TCR beta chain came from a study of graft-versus-host responses after intestinal transplantation (dated by TCRdb to 2020 to 2023). About the investigation overall: Recipients received multivisceral, liver-intestinal, or isolated intestinal transplants. Every recipient was given anti-thymocyte globulin induction, then maintenance tacrolimus and steroids for about three years. Bulk TCR-beta CDR3 sequencing was used to track graft-versus-host and host-versus-graft alloreactive T cell clones in the graft, circulation and bone marrow after intestinal transplantation. Alloreactive clones were identified by sequencing pre-transplant mixed lymphocyte reaction products and comparing these products with unstimulated pre-transplant donor and recipient T cells. The cohort enrolled some 25 intestinal transplant recipients including one retransplant, and a few patients lacking pretransplant specimens were excluded. Donor T cell macrochimerism was defined as a peak of at least 4% donor T cells among recipient peripheral blood mononuclear cells. Instead of going to the commercial service, samples from a few later patients were sequenced in-house on an Illumina MiSeq and processed with MiXCR. On the study overall, not on this receptor specifically: Early after transplant, peak levels of circulating GvH clones were associated with declines in HvG clones. In the allografts of patients with donor T cell macrochimerism, GvH to HvG T cell clonal ratios were high. GvH clones were detected in recipient bone marrow, and some appeared earlier in ileal mucosa or blood, consistent with an intestinal mucosal origin. Conclusions were limited by the relatively low number and heterogeneity of intestinal transplant patients.

Library preparation used the immunoSEQ multiplex PCR assay. For most patients, genomic DNA was isolated with the Qiagen DNeasy Blood and Tissue Kit and sent frozen to Adaptive Biotechnologies for TCR sequencing. For most patients, genomic DNA was subjected to high-throughput TCR-beta CDR3 sequencing by Adaptive Biotechnologies. The published analysis was carried out like this. Adaptive's ImmunoSEQ software was the source of the TCR sequencing data for around 20 patients, while a few other patients were processed with MiXCR and VDJtools. To correct CD4 versus CD8 sorting errors, sequences present in both subsets at a frequency ratio below 5:1 were removed. CDR3 nucleotide sequences shared between donor and recipient were removed because their origin could not be assigned. To count as alloreactive, a clone needed at least 2-fold expansion over unstimulated cells and a minimum CFSE-low frequency of 0.002% (template counts) or 0.001% (read counts). Clones were considered mappable if detected in sequenced pre-transplant spleen, lymph node, or MLR CFSE-low populations of the donor or recipient. The cumulative frequency of alloreactive clones was calculated as a percentage of all sequences, weighted by copy number. TCRdb mirrors the immuneACCESS table, restricted to in-frame sequences. Some clones are absent from its copies; in checked studies, under half trace to an unresolved V gene, and the reason for the others is unknown. V and J calls and clone size are as listed in that table; D and trimming were resolved from the DNA. Here the sample has around 100,000 clones; 90% to 95% occur a single time. The ten largest make up 0.2% to 0.25% of the sample.

On this clone itself: Its antigen remains unidentified. It has no much larger one-base neighbor in the sample; base qualities were not kept.

Taken with the paper, the label for time point translates to: cells obtained before transplantation from donor or recipient. CD3+CD4+ and CD3+CD8+ populations were FACS-sorted from unstimulated pre-transplant donor and recipient cells taken from spleen or lymph nodes. This TCR was recovered from a human donor who was the organ donor for an intestinal transplant. Sequenced material: unstimulated CD4+ T cells sorted from spleen or lymph node cells, taken before transplant.

The bases read TGTGCCAGCAGCCAAGATCTGGACAGGGGACAAGAGACCCAGTACTTC. Translated, it reads CASSQDLDRGQETQYF. The rearrangement combines TRBV4-2 with TRBJ2-5; a stretch of 9 junction bases matches TRBD1. From the cysteine through the phenylalanine, the CDR3 covers 16 amino acids. CDR3 DNA only is kept here, 48 bases in frame from base 1. Germline trimming amounts to 0 bases on V and 2 bases on J, with 4 as the count of junction bases outside the gene matches. Reading the germline V gene gives CDR1 LGHNA and CDR2 YNFKEQ.